This TCR beta chain was recovered during a study of molecular identifiers for immune sequencing clone quantification. This clonotype was detected ten times or more. Its antigen is undetermined. General study points: Over 97% of effector molecules, yet under 1% of naive-cell molecules, were held by clones above 20 RNA copies. Detection of one spiked Jurkat cell's TCR RNA reportedly worked in 1 million or so naive cells.

V lost 5 bases and J lost 6, with 10 bases in between. This CDR3 is built from 13 residues. Each CDR3 protein is one row after TCRdb ran MiXCR on the PCR reads. In the table there are about 630,000 distinct CDR3 sequences, about 25% of which are singletons. The TCR originated in a human donor in good health. Some libraries in this study had Jurkat cell RNA spiked in. This chain connects TRBV12-3 or TRBV12-4 to TRBJ2-2, with D uncertain. Sequenced: naive CD8+ T cells from blood, with Jurkat cell RNA spiked in. Subset defined: FACS-sorted CD8+CD4-CCR7+CD45RA+ naive T cells. The CDR3 spells CASSETRAGELFF. CDR3 DNA sequence: TGTGCCAGCAGTGAAACAAGAGCCGGGGAGCTGTTTTTT.